This is a list of T cell receptor beta chains from one sample in a study of cytomegalovirus exposure and HLA in healthy donors. Some clones are missing from TCRdb's copy, which holds only in-frame ones; the method was immunoSEQ multiplex PCR. This table has some 150,000 clones, more than 70% appearing once. Sample: PBMCs. These receptor sequences come from a middle-aged woman in good health and CMV-seropositive. The CDR3 runs from the conserved cysteine through the conserved F or W. A D gene is named only where the DNA matches it firmly. Some rows have no size entry. The others give once, few or many, or a class for an expanded clone.

clone size: .
V gene: TRBV5-1
D gene: TRBD2
J gene: TRBJ2-5
CDR3 protein: CASTLLGLAGVIGQETQYF
CDR3 DNA: TGCGCCAGCACCCTTCTTGGGTTAGCGGGAGTTATCGGCCAAGAGACCCAGTACTTC

clone size: .
V gene: TRBV4-1
D gene: TRBD1
J gene: TRBJ1-5
CDR3 protein: CASSHHRGAQPQHF
CDR3 DNA: TGCGCCAGCAGCCATCACAGGGGGGCTCAGCCCCAGCATTTT

clone size: .
V gene: TRBV5-1
D gene: .
J gene: TRBJ1-2
CDR3 protein: CASSLAARADGYTF
CDR3 DNA: TGCGCCAGCAGCTTGGCGGCCAGGGCAGATGGCTACACCTTC

clone size: .
V gene: TRBV6-4
D gene: .
J gene: TRBJ2-1
CDR3 protein: CASSDSRGGSYNEQFF
CDR3 DNA: TGTGCCAGCAGTGACTCGCGCGGAGGCTCCTACAATGAGCAGTTCTTC

clone size: .
V gene: TRBV19
D gene: .
J gene: TRBJ1-5
CDR3 protein: CASSIVRSYNNQPQHF
CDR3 DNA: TGTGCCAGTAGTATAGTAAGGAGTTACAACAATCAGCCCCAGCATTTT

clone size: .
V gene: TRBV7-9
D gene: .
J gene: TRBJ2-1
CDR3 protein: CASSLGTGYNEQFF
CDR3 DNA: TGTGCCAGCAGCTTAGGGACTGGCTACAATGAGCAGTTCTTC

clone size: .
V gene: TRBV7-6
D gene: TRBD2
J gene: TRBJ2-3
CDR3 protein: CASSRPLAGGDTQYF
CDR3 DNA: TGTGCCAGCAGCCGGCCACTAGCGGGAGGAGATACGCAGTATTTT

clone size: .
V gene: TRBV19
D gene: .
J gene: TRBJ2-6
CDR3 protein: CASSITVSGANVLTF
CDR3 DNA: TGTGCCAGTAGTATCACAGTGTCTGGGGCCAACGTCCTGACTTTC

clone size: .
V gene: TRBV6-1
D gene: TRBD2
J gene: TRBJ2-7
CDR3 protein: CASSSASGTSYAYF
CDR3 DNA: TGTGCCAGCAGTAGCGCTAGCGGGACCTCGTATGCGTACTTC

clone size: .
V gene: TRBV2
D gene: .
J gene: TRBJ1-1
CDR3 protein: CASSLRQITEAFF
CDR3 DNA: TGTGCCAGCAGCCTGAGACAGATCACTGAAGCTTTCTTT

clone size: few
V gene: TRBV11-2
D gene: .
J gene: TRBJ2-6
CDR3 protein: CASSFTDSSGANVLTF
CDR3 DNA: TGTGCCAGCAGCTTCACGGACAGCTCTGGGGCCAACGTCCTGACTTTC

clone size: .
V gene: TRBV5-1
D gene: TRBD2
J gene: TRBJ2-2
CDR3 protein: CASSRLAVNTGELFF
CDR3 DNA: TGCGCCAGCAGCCGACTAGCGGTGAACACCGGGGAGCTGTTTTTT

clone size: .
V gene: TRBV25-1
D gene: TRBD1
J gene: TRBJ1-1
CDR3 protein: CASNDDRGWNTEAFF
CDR3 DNA: TGTGCCAGCAATGATGACAGGGGGTGGAACACTGAAGCTTTCTTT

clone size: once
V gene: TRBV14
D gene: .
J gene: TRBJ2-1
CDR3 protein: CASSQVSGSYNEQFF
CDR3 DNA: TGTGCCAGCAGCCAAGTGAGCGGCTCCTACAATGAGCAGTTCTTC

clone size: .
V gene: TRBV28
D gene: .
J gene: TRBJ2-2
CDR3 protein: CASRGGTNTGELFF
CDR3 DNA: TGTGCCAGCAGAGGCGGGACGAACACCGGGGAGCTGTTTTTT

clone size: .
V gene: TRBV27
D gene: .
J gene: TRBJ2-1
CDR3 protein: CASSLSGGGGNEQFF
CDR3 DNA: TGTGCCAGCAGTTTATCGGGGGGTGGCGGCAATGAGCAGTTCTTC

clone size: .
V gene: TRBV6-5
D gene: TRBD1
J gene: TRBJ1-1
CDR3 protein: CASRKRQGAAFF
CDR3 DNA: TGTGCCAGCAGAAAAAGACAGGGAGCGGCTTTCTTT

clone size: .
V gene: TRBV19
D gene: TRBD2
J gene: TRBJ2-1
CDR3 protein: CASKRLAGYNEQFF
CDR3 DNA: TGTGCCAGTAAACGACTAGCGGGCTACAATGAGCAGTTCTTC

clone size: few
V gene: TRBV9
D gene: .
J gene: TRBJ1-1
CDR3 protein: CASSVFAGRGNTEAFF
CDR3 DNA: TGTGCCAGCAGCGTATTTGCGGGGCGCGGAAACACTGAAGCTTTCTTT

clone size: .
V gene: TRBV5-6
D gene: .
J gene: TRBJ1-3
CDR3 protein: CASSRYALTLGSGNTIYF
CDR3 DNA: TGTGCCAGCAGCCGCTATGCACTGACACTTGGCTCTGGAAACACCATATATTTT

clone size: few
V gene: TRBV30
D gene: TRBD2
J gene: TRBJ2-5
CDR3 protein: CAWSVSAGGFQETQYF
CDR3 DNA: TGTGCCTGGAGTGTATCCGCGGGAGGTTTCCAAGAGACCCAGTACTTC

clone size: .
V gene: TRBV5-1
D gene: TRBD2
J gene: TRBJ2-2
CDR3 protein: CASSLTSVTGELFF
CDR3 DNA: TGCGCCAGCAGCCTCACTAGCGTCACCGGGGAGCTGTTTTTT

clone size: medium-sized
V gene: TRBV2
D gene: .
J gene: TRBJ1-1
CDR3 protein: CASSESSTRAFF
CDR3 DNA: TGTGCCAGCAGTGAGAGCTCAACCAGGGCTTTCTTT

clone size: .
V gene: TRBV29-1
D gene: TRBD2
J gene: TRBJ2-1
CDR3 protein: CSVEGLAGSYNEQFF
CDR3 DNA: TGCAGCGTTGAGGGACTAGCGGGATCGTACAATGAGCAGTTCTTC

clone size: .
V gene: TRBV6-1
D gene: .
J gene: TRBJ1-5
CDR3 protein: CASSVKQNQPQHF
CDR3 DNA: TGTGCCAGCAGTGTTAAACAGAATCAGCCCCAGCATTTT

clone size: .
V gene: TRBV11-3
D gene: TRBD2
J gene: TRBJ2-7
CDR3 protein: CASSLGEREAQYF
CDR3 DNA: TGTGCCAGCAGCTTAGGGGAGCGGGAGGCGCAGTACTTC

clone size: once
V gene: TRBV11-2
D gene: TRBD2
J gene: TRBJ2-7
CDR3 protein: CASSSLAGPTYEQYF
CDR3 DNA: TGTGCCAGCAGTAGCCTAGCGGGTCCTACCTACGAGCAGTACTTC

clone size: once
V gene: TRBV29-1
D gene: TRBD1
J gene: TRBJ2-7
CDR3 protein: CSVRDRQGGDEQYF
CDR3 DNA: TGCAGCGTTCGAGACAGACAGGGTGGAGACGAGCAGTACTTC

clone size: .
V gene: TRBV27
D gene: TRBD2
J gene: TRBJ2-1
CDR3 protein: CASSGNLAGGYNEQFF
CDR3 DNA: TGTGCCAGCAGTGGAAACCTAGCGGGAGGCTACAATGAGCAGTTCTTC

clone size: .
V gene: TRBV5-1
D gene: TRBD1
J gene: TRBJ2-1
CDR3 protein: CASRTGGAGVVNEQFF
CDR3 DNA: TGCGCCAGCAGAACAGGGGGCGCGGGTGTGGTCAATGAGCAGTTCTTC

clone size: .
V gene: TRBV5-1
D gene: TRBD2
J gene: TRBJ2-7
CDR3 protein: CASSPASGTSSYEQYF
CDR3 DNA: TGCGCCAGCAGTCCCGCTAGCGGGACAAGCTCCTACGAGCAGTACTTC

clone size: .
V gene: TRBV19
D gene: TRBD1
J gene: TRBJ2-7
CDR3 protein: CASSLTGALYEQYF
CDR3 DNA: TGTGCCAGTAGTCTGACAGGGGCCTTGTACGAGCAGTACTTC

clone size: .
V gene: TRBV19
D gene: TRBD1
J gene: TRBJ1-2
CDR3 protein: CASGPTGAVGYTF
CDR3 DNA: TGTGCCAGTGGACCCACAGGGGCAGTTGGCTACACCTTC

clone size: .
V gene: TRBV18
D gene: .
J gene: TRBJ1-1
CDR3 protein: CASSPPSGGGTEAFF
CDR3 DNA: TGTGCCAGCTCACCACCTTCGGGGGGAGGTACTGAAGCTTTCTTT

clone size: once
V gene: TRBV10-3
D gene: TRBD2
J gene: TRBJ2-5
CDR3 protein: CATRLAGNQETQYF
CDR3 DNA: TGTGCCACTAGACTAGCGGGAAACCAAGAGACCCAGTACTTC

clone size: .
V gene: TRBV16
D gene: .
J gene: TRBJ2-1
CDR3 protein: CASSQTRSSYNEQFF
CDR3 DNA: TGTGCCAGCAGCCAGACGAGGAGCTCCTACAATGAGCAGTTCTTC

clone size: .
V gene: TRBV4-1
D gene: .
J gene: TRBJ1-4
CDR3 protein: CASSLTGGEKLFF
CDR3 DNA: TGCGCCAGCAGCCTGACGGGGGGAGAAAAACTGTTTTTT

clone size: .
V gene: TRBV7-2
D gene: .
J gene: TRBJ2-1
CDR3 protein: CASSPRDLLYNEQFF
CDR3 DNA: TGTGCCAGCAGCCCGAGGGACTTACTCTACAATGAGCAGTTCTTC

clone size: .
V gene: TRBV7-3
D gene: .
J gene: TRBJ2-1
CDR3 protein: CASSPFGREVRNEQFF
CDR3 DNA: TGTGCCAGCAGCCCGTTTGGGCGGGAAGTCCGCAATGAGCAGTTCTTC

clone size: .
V gene: TRBV30
D gene: TRBD1
J gene: TRBJ2-7
CDR3 protein: CAWRATGGGYEQYF
CDR3 DNA: TGTGCCTGGAGAGCGACAGGGGGCGGCTACGAGCAGTACTTC

clone size: .
V gene: TRBV7-8
D gene: TRBD2
J gene: TRBJ2-7
CDR3 protein: CASSLASGGGVPFYEQYF
CDR3 DNA: TGTGCCAGCAGCTTAGCGAGTGGGGGGGGAGTACCTTTTTACGAGCAGTACTTC

clone size: .
V gene: TRBV4-1
D gene: .
J gene: TRBJ2-1
CDR3 protein: CASSLALGGPYNEQFF
CDR3 DNA: TGCGCCAGCAGCTTAGCTCTAGGAGGGCCCTACAATGAGCAGTTCTTC

clone size: .
V gene: TRBV6-1
D gene: .
J gene: TRBJ1-1
CDR3 protein: CASRAPTGNTEAFF
CDR3 DNA: TGTGCCAGCAGAGCTCCGACAGGGAACACTGAAGCTTTCTTT

clone size: .
V gene: TRBV2
D gene: TRBD1
J gene: TRBJ1-5
CDR3 protein: CASRDRDSSNQPQHF
CDR3 DNA: TGTGCCAGCAGGGACAGGGATTCGAGCAATCAGCCCCAGCATTTT

clone size: .
V gene: TRBV29-1
D gene: .
J gene: TRBJ2-1
CDR3 protein: CSHIGGILYEQFF
CDR3 DNA: TGCAGCCACATTGGCGGGATTTTGTATGAGCAGTTCTTC

clone size: .
V gene: TRBV7-9
D gene: .
J gene: TRBJ1-3
CDR3 protein: CARGGGSGGNTIYF
CDR3 DNA: TGTGCCCGTGGTGGGGGGTCTGGAGGAAACACCATATATTTT

clone size: .
V gene: TRBV5-1
D gene: TRBD1
J gene: TRBJ2-7
CDR3 protein: CASSSGTGVDEQYF
CDR3 DNA: TGCGCCAGCAGCTCTGGGACAGGGGTGGACGAGCAGTACTTC

clone size: .
V gene: TRBV4-1
D gene: TRBD2
J gene: TRBJ2-5
CDR3 protein: CASSQGNSGRPWETQYF
CDR3 DNA: TGCGCCAGCAGCCAAGGTAATAGCGGGAGGCCGTGGGAGACCCAGTACTTC